This T cell receptor beta chain was captured by sequencing in a study of Ad26.COV2.S vaccination and SARS-CoV-2 variants. Study details: Enrollment placed the donor in the COV1001 Ad26.COV2.S trial arm.

V lost 2 bases to trimming and J lost 2 bases; unmatched junction nucleotides: 11. This CDR3 contains 18 residues. As regards this clone: Its antigen is as yet unknown.

TCRdb keeps only in-frame clones here, not all; method: immunoSEQ multiplex PCR. The profile shows 300,000 to 350,000 clones, around four fifths of them singletons. Overall study results and limits: Vaccinees reportedly had broad spike-specific CD8+ and CD4+ T cell responses. Recipients of vaccine and of placebo showed similar breadth of their non-spike TCR repertoires.

Treatment defined: roughly 20 received Ad26.COV2.S at low or high dose, single or two shots; five or six received placebo; per-sample allocation not given. Samples analyzed were those drawn on day 63 after the first vaccine or placebo injection. Ad26 vector vaccine expressed Wuhan-strain SARS-CoV-2 spike. The chain combines TRBV6-7 with TRBJ1-5; 8 positions match TRBD1. TRBV6-7 counts as an open reading frame of uncertain function. The sequencing used peripheral blood, collected in a trial of Ad26.COV2.S vaccine versus placebo. This TCR derives from a person aged 18 to 65 who received the Ad26.COV2.S COVID-19 vaccine or a placebo. The CDR3 loop is CASSYLPDRVIGNQPQHF. CDR3 DNA sequence: TGTGCCAGCAGTTACCTCCCGGACAGGGTGATTGGCAATCAGCCCCAGCATTTT.